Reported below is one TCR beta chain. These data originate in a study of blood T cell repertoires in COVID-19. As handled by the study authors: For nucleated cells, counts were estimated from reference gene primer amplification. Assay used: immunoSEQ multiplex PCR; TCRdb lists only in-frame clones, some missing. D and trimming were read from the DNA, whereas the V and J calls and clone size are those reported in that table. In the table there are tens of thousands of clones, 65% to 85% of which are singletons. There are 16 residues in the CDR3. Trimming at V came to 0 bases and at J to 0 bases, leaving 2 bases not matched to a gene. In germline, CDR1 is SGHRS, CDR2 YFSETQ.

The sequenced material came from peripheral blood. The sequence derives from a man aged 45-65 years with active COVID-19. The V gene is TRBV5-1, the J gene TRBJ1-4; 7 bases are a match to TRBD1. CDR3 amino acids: CASSLGDSPTNEKLFF. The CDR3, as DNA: TGCGCCAGCAGCTTGGGGGACAGTCCAACTAATGAAAAACTGTTTTTT.